These T cell receptor beta chains were read from a single sample in a study of regulatory T cells in long-lasting Graves disease. TCRdb reprocessed the multiplex PCR reads via MiXCR and lists one record per CDR3 protein. The sample lists some 350,000 distinct CDR3 sequences, 15% to 20% occurring once. This sample also appeared in a second study, on T cells in Graves' hyperthyroidism and ophthalmopathy.

Here the sequenced sample was peripheral blood mononuclear cells (PBMCs), taken at new diagnosis, from a patient treated with antithyroid drugs. These receptors originate from a woman between 18 and 29 years old with Graves disease. Both conserved end residues are part of each CDR3. A D gene is named only where the DNA matches it firmly. Only some rows state a clone size, as once, few, many or a class for expanded clones.

TRBV20-1	many	NA	TRBJ1-2	TGCAGTGCTAGCACGGGGATCACCTATGGCTACACCTTC	CSASTGITYGYTF
TRBV6-5	many	TRBD1	TRBJ1-2	TGTGCCAGCAGTTACCCGGCAGGGGGTGACTACACCTTC	CASSYPAGGDYTF
TRBV3-1	many	NA	TRBJ2-1	TGTGCCAGCAGCCGACCTACTAGCCAGACCCGATTCTTC	CASSRPTSQTRFF
TRBV29-1	many	TRBD1	TRBJ2-1	TGCAGCGTCGTTCTGGTCCCCGGGACAGGAAAGTTCTTC	CSVVLVPGTGKFF
TRBV30	many	NA	TRBJ2-2	TGTGCCCTAAGGGGTCGGGGGCACACCGGGGAGCTGTTTTTT	CALRGRGHTGELFF
TRBV7-9	few	TRBD2	TRBJ2-4	TGTGCCAGCAGCTTATATGGGACTAGCGGAGCCAAAAACATTCAGTACTTC	CASSLYGTSGAKNIQYF
TRBV6-1	few	TRBD1	TRBJ1-4	TGTGCCAGCAGGCAGGGGGGAACTAATGAAAAACTGTTTTTT	CASRQGGTNEKLFF
TRBV24-1	NA	NA	TRBJ2-2	TGTGCCACCAGTGGAGTCGGAGCGAACACCGGGGAGCTGTTTTTT	CATSGVGANTGELFF
TRBV20-1	many	TRBD2	TRBJ2-1	TGCAGTGCTAGCTGGGAGGGGAATGAGCAGTTCTTC	CSASWEGNEQFF
TRBV24-1	many	NA	TRBJ2-1	TGTGCCACCAGTGACCCATTTAGTCCGAAAGGCAATGAGCAGTTCTTC	CATSDPFSPKGNEQFF
TRBV7-9	many	TRBD2	TRBJ2-7	TGTGCCAGCAGCTCGCTAGCGGGAAACTACGAGCAGTACTTC	CASSSLAGNYEQYF
TRBV6-5	many	NA	TRBJ1-1	TGTGCCAGCAGTTACGAGGGGGGGTTTAGCGACACTGAAGCTTTCTTT	CASSYEGGFSDTEAFF
TRBV2	many	TRBD1	TRBJ2-7	TGTGCCAGCAGGGAGAACAGGGGTGGCTACGAGCAGTACTTC	CASRENRGGYEQYF
TRBV20-1	many	NA	TRBJ1-5	TGCAGTGCTATAAGGAGGGGGTTGAACAATCAGCCCCAGCATTTT	CSAIRRGLNNQPQHF
TRBV28	few	NA	TRBJ2-6	TGTGCCAGCAGTTTAAGTTTCTCGGTCTCTGGGGCCAACGTCCTGACTTTC	CASSLSFSVSGANVLTF
TRBV15	NA	NA	TRBJ1-6	TGTGCCACCACCCCCCTATCATCAGGAGAGAGTAATTCACCCCTCCACTTT	CATTPLSSGESNSPLHF
TRBV11-2	many	TRBD2	TRBJ2-1	TGTGCCAGCAGTAACTCCTGGGCTAGCGGTGATATGAATGAGCAGTTCTTC	CASSNSWASGDMNEQFF